Each of the 24 T cell receptor beta chains below was sequenced from the same sample in a study of CD8 T cells in ankylosing spondylitis. Study-wide results and caveats: What seemed typical of ankylosing spondylitis blood was a TCR beta motif built from roughly eight highly homologous variants.

Their specific antigens are unknown. Each CDR3 protein gets one entry after TCRdb re-called the 5' RACE reads with MiXCR. In the table there are about 480,000 distinct CDR3 sequences, roughly 17% of which are singletons. Material for sequencing was blood, either unsorted or a sorted T cell fraction (not recorded which). The receptors come from a male donor with ankylosing spondylitis.

The V gene is TRBV27, the J gene TRBJ1-2, with 8 positions matching TRBD1. The CDR3 sequence is 16 residues long. Trimming cost V 5 bases and J 8 bases; bases outside gene matches: 16. The germline CDR1 and CDR2 sequences are MNHEY and SMNVEV (reference sequence). In nucleotides, the CDR3 is TGTGCCAGCAGTCCCTCACCTTCGACAGGGGCGAGGGGCTACACCTTC. Protein product: CASSPSPSTGARGYTF.

The chain combines TRBV12-3 or TRBV12-4 with TRBJ2-7, with D possibly being TRBD1 or TRBD2 (5 bases each). Trimming removed 3 bases from V and 5 bases from J, with 14 bases in between. CDR3 size: 14 residues. CDR3 coding DNA: TGTGCCAGCAGTTTTGGGTCGGGACCCCACGAGCAGTACTTC. It yields the protein CASSFGSGPHEQYF.

For the CDR3, the DNA is TGTGCCAGCAGCCCTGTCGAGGTTCGCACAGATACGCAGTATTTT. This translates into CASSPVEVRTDTQYF. V is TRBV7-9 and J is TRBJ2-3; D not resolved. The V gene lost 5 bases and the J gene lost 1 base, with 13 bases spanning the gap. CDR1 and CDR2 (germline): SEHNR, FQNEAQ (reference sequence). The CDR3 has 15 amino acids.

This clonotype has only a few counts. The chain links TRBV7-2 to TRBJ2-1, with 7 bases fitting TRBD2. CDR1 and CDR2 (germline): SGHTA, FQGNSA. This CDR3 contains 14 residues. Trimming cost V 1 base and J 8 bases; bases outside gene matches: 5. CDR3 region: CASSLGLAQDEQFF. In nucleotides, the CDR3 is TGTGCCAGCAGCTTAGGACTAGCCCAGGATGAGCAGTTCTTC.

This sequence joins TRBV12-5 and TRBJ2-6; D not certain. Trimming took 7 bases from V and 0 from J, leaving 4 bases between them. The germline CDR1 and CDR2 sequences are LGHNT and FRNRAP. This CDR3 region has 13 residues. The CDR3 DNA is TGTGCTAGTGCGGCCTCTGGGGCCAACGTCCTGACTTTC. It is translated as CASAASGANVLTF.

This clonotype has a handful of counts. The chain joins TRBV6-5 to TRBJ2-2, with 10 bases matching TRBD2. CDR1 and CDR2 from the germline V gene are MNHEY and SVGAGI. The ends lost 0 bases at V and 2 bases at J; junction bases unmatched: 9. The CDR3 loop spans 19 amino acids. The CDR3 here is CASSYSGLAGAINTGELFF. The CDR3 DNA reads TGTGCCAGCAGTTACTCGGGCCTAGCGGGGGCTATTAACACCGGGGAGCTGTTTTTT.

V and J are TRBV28 and TRBJ2-3; 8 bases map to TRBD2. Unmatched junction bases numbered 13, after V lost 4 bases and J lost 10 bases. The CDR3 covers 15 residues. Germline V gene sequence: CDR1 MDHEN, CDR2 SYDVKM. The CDR3 loop reads CASSSKDGRGGSQYF. DNA for the CDR3: TGTGCCAGCAGTTCCAAGGACGGGAGGGGGGGATCGCAGTATTTT.

V is TRBV5-4 and J is TRBJ1-2; the D is unclear. The germline gives CDR1 SGHNT, CDR2 YYREEE (reference sequence). V dropped 2 bases and J dropped 4 bases, with 9 bases sitting between them. The CDR3 has 13 residues. CDR3 loop: CASSFGEVYGYTF. The CDR3 DNA reads as TGTGCCAGCAGCTTTGGGGAGGTCTATGGCTACACCTTC.

The chain uses TRBV12-3 or TRBV12-4 and TRBJ2-1; 7 nucleotides match TRBD2. Trimming cost V 6 bases and J 9 bases; bases outside gene matches: 14. The CDR3 is 15 residues long. The CDR3 DNA sequence: TGTGCCAGCAGATCGGGACTACGGATCGGCGCTGAGCAGTTCTTC. Translating gives CASRSGLRIGAEQFF.

The rearrangement uses TRBV18 and TRBJ1-3; no clear D gene. Germline values: CDR1 KGHSH, CDR2 LQKENI. V was shortened by 6 bases and J by 0 bases, with 15 bases between the two germline ends. The CDR3 is 16 residues long. CDR3 in amino acids: CASSQRKTSSGNTIYF. CDR3 bases: TGTGCCAGCTCCCAAAGGAAGACCAGCTCTGGAAACACCATATATTTT.

This clonotype appeared a few times. The chain links TRBV29-1 to TRBJ2-7, with 10 nucleotides matching TRBD2. CDR3 length: 15 residues. With V trimmed by 5 bases and J by 1 base, 8 bases remained unmatched. Germline CDR1 and CDR2: SQVTM and ANQGSEA. The CDR3 coding sequence is TGCAGCGTTACAAAGCGGGGGGGTACGTCCTACGAGCAGTACTTC. Translated: CSVTKRGGTSYEQYF.

The sample holds a few counts of this clonotype. This sequence joins TRBV6-5 and TRBJ2-7, with 10 positions matching TRBD1. The CDR3 contains 15 residues. J gave up 2 bases and V 5 bases, and 6 bases lay outside the gene matches. Germline lookup yields CDR1 MNHEY and CDR2 SVGAGI. The CDR3 loop reads CASSNRDRGTYEQYF. The CDR3 DNA follows: TGTGCCAGCAGTAACCGGGACAGGGGCACCTACGAGCAGTACTTC.

The chain links TRBV14 to TRBJ1-5, with 7 bases fitting TRBD1. This CDR3 is built from 14 residues. The J segment lost 4 bases and the V segment lost 4 bases, leaving 4 bases of the junction unmatched. Germline CDR1 and CDR2: SGHDN and FVKESK. CDR3 in DNA: TGTGCCAGCAGCCTGGGGGACAGAAATCAGCCCCAGCATTTT. It is translated as CASSLGDRNQPQHF.

This clonotype was seen many times. V usage is TRBV5-6 and J usage is TRBJ1-2, with unresolved D. With 3 bases removed from V and 4 bases from J, the gap between germline ends came to 22 bases. Germline V gene lookup returns CDR1 SGHDT and CDR2 YYEEEE. This CDR3 is 17 amino acids long. This CDR3 is CASSSVGRGSFLYGYTF. As DNA, the CDR3 is TGTGCCAGCAGCTCGGTGGGGAGAGGGTCATTCCTCTATGGCTACACCTTC.

This clonotype was seen more than once but under ten times. The CDR3 coding sequence is TGTGCCAGCAGTCAGTGGACGGGTGCAACTAATGAAAAACTGTTTTTT. Protein sequence: CASSQWTGATNEKLFF. This rearrangement joins TRBV12-3 or TRBV12-4 to TRBJ1-4; D gene ambiguous. V lost 5 bases and J lost 0, with 13 bases in between. CDR3 length: 16 amino acids.

This clonotype has more than one count but fewer than ten. V usage is TRBV28 and J usage is TRBJ2-5; D tentatively fits TRBD1 or TRBD2 (5 bases each). The CDR3 spans 14 residues. V was cut by 7 bases and J by 6 bases, with 18 bases left in between. Germline CDR1 reads MDHEN; CDR2 reads SYDVKM. The CDR3 region has the DNA TGTGCCAGCACCCTAAATGGGGGTCTCAAGACCCAGTACTTC. It is translated as CASTLNGGLKTQYF.

V gene TRBV20-1 combines with J gene TRBJ1-1, with a possible D match to TRBD1 (6 bases). The germline V and J ends were trimmed by 3 bases and 0 bases, with 20 bases remaining between them. There are 17 residues in the CDR3. Germline V CDR1 and CDR2: DFQATT, SNEGSKA (reference sequence). The chain's CDR3 is CSASPSGPGVLNTEAFF. In DNA form, the CDR3 reads TGCAGTGCTAGCCCTAGCGGGCCAGGGGTTCTGAACACTGAAGCTTTCTTT.

This clonotype has more than one count but fewer than ten. One junction end disagrees with the germline gene, perhaps due to a read error. The J gene is TRBJ1-1, the V gene TRBV7-3; D possibly corresponds to TRBD1 (6 bases). CDR3 length: 13 residues. Germline V gives CDR1 SGHTA, CDR2 FQGTGA. The chain's CDR3 is CASSLTQGTEAFF. The CDR3 DNA reads TGCGCCAGCAGCTTGACGCAGGGGACTGAAGCTTTCTTT.

This chain links TRBV5-1 with TRBJ2-4; no clear D. The CDR3 sequence is 14 residues long. Deletions cut 0 bases from V and 6 bases from J, with 10 bases between. The V gene's germline CDR1 is SGHRS and CDR2 YFSETQ. The CDR3 loop is CASSLGGLGNIQYF. DNA of the CDR3: TGCGCCAGCAGCTTGGGTGGTCTCGGAAACATTCAGTACTTC.

The rearrangement uses TRBV20-1 and TRBJ1-1; D is undetermined. The V gene's germline CDR1 is DFQATT and CDR2 SNEGSKA (reference sequence). The CDR3 contains 13 residues. V shed 1 base and J shed 1 base, with 7 bases lying between them. The CDR3 coding sequence is TGCAGTGCTAGAGGTTCAGCGAACACTGAAGCTTTCTTT. Translating it yields CSARGSANTEAFF.

J is TRBJ2-5 and V is TRBV15; 9 positions match TRBD1. This CDR3 contains 15 residues. The germline V gene has CDR1 LNHNV and CDR2 YYDKDF (reference sequence). After removal of 0 bases from V and 5 bases from J, the junction contained 4 bases not matched to a gene. The CDR3 DNA sequence: TGTGCCACCAGCAGAGATAGGGACAGGGTGGAGACCCAGTACTTC. Amino acids: CATSRDRDRVETQYF.

This clonotype was seen a handful of times. The chain is built from TRBV5-1 and TRBJ2-3; 12 nucleotides match TRBD2. The V segment lost 1 base and the J segment 3 bases; nucleotides outside the gene matches: 12. Germline V lookup: CDR1 SGHRS, CDR2 YFSETQ. CDR3 size: 19 residues. In DNA, the CDR3 is TGCGCCAGCAGCTTGAGGACTAGCGGGATGAGTCAGGGTACAGATACGCAGTATTTT. Its protein product is CASSLRTSGMSQGTDTQYF.

This chain connects TRBV7-9 to TRBJ2-1, with D tentatively TRBD2 (5 bases). This CDR3 contains 15 residues. The V and J ends lost 5 bases and 3 bases respectively, with 14 bases between them. Per germline, CDR1 SEHNR and CDR2 FQNEAQ (reference sequence). Written as DNA, the CDR3 is TGTGCCAGCAGCCCTAAGCGGAACAGCTACAATGAGCAGTTCTTC. Its translation is CASSPKRNSYNEQFF.

This clonotype was found many times. The chain is built from TRBV12-3 or TRBV12-4 and TRBJ2-7; 8 bases fit TRBD1. This CDR3 is built from 15 residues. The V gene end was trimmed by 0 bases and the J gene end by 2 bases; junction bases not matched to a gene: 3. The CDR3 DNA follows: TGTGCCAGCAGTTTAGCGCAGGGGGCCGCCTACGAGCAGTACTTC. Its protein product is CASSLAQGAAYEQYF.